This T cell receptor (beta chain) was captured in a study of OX40 agonist ivuxolimab in advanced cancers. Study at large: Aged 23 to 79 with a mean of 60 years, they were almost 85% male. Study-level findings and limits: Both CD4+ and CD8+ T cell populations in blood had undergone clonal expansion by week 6 at 0.1 to 3.0 mg/kg.

Regarding this clone: Antigen: not known.

Method: immunoSEQ multiplex PCR; TCRdb's copy keeps in-frame clones and lacks some. The data hold roughly 35,000 clones, with 81% observed a single time. The length of the CDR3 is 13 residues. Germline lookup yields CDR1 MDHEN and CDR2 SYDVKM. Losses at the gene ends were 10 bases for V and 6 bases for J; bases not matched to a gene: 10. Sequencing used CD4+ or CD8+ T cells sorted from blood, obtained in a trial of the OX40 agonist ivuxolimab. The chain combines TRBV28 with TRBJ2-7; TRBD1 matches at 9 bases. This TCR came from an adult with an advanced solid tumor such as melanoma, head and neck, liver or kidney cancer. Here the CDR3 DNA reads TGTGCCATCTCCGGGACAGGGTCCCGCGAGCAGTACTTC. This encodes CAISGTGSREQYF.